A single sample is the source of the 20 T cell receptor beta chains below, sequenced in a study of response to subunit inactivated influenza vaccine. TCRdb processed the RT-PCR reads anew with MiXCR; each CDR3 protein has one entry. This table holds roughly 460,000 distinct CDR3 sequences, approximately 11% found once. The starting material was PBMCs from blood, obtained roughly 48 days after vaccination. These receptors all come from a man between 50 and 59 years old who received an inactivated influenza vaccine.

In its sample, this clonotype was seen a few times. The genes are TRBV11-2 and TRBJ2-7; no definite D call. Looked up from germline, CDR1 is SGHAT and CDR2 is FQNNGV. Trimming took off 2 bases at V and 7 bases at J, with 15 bases between the two ends. The CDR3 loop spans 14 amino acids. The CDR3 sequence: CASSLRALAGEQYF. DNA of the CDR3: TGTGCCAGCAGCTTACGGGCGCTGGCAGGAGAGCAGTACTTC.

The chain uses TRBV24-1 and TRBJ2-1; D possibly matches TRBD1 or TRBD2 (5 bases each). Germline V gene data show CDR1 as KGHDR and CDR2 as SFDVKD. CDR3 size: 11 residues. The ends were cut back, 9 bases at V and 7 bases at J, with 9 bases in the middle. In DNA, the CDR3 is TGTGCCACCGAGTGGGGGAATGAGCAGTTCTTC. Its protein product is CATEWGNEQFF.

This clonotype was counted only a few times. V and J are TRBV7-6 and TRBJ2-2, with D hard to call. The CDR3 loop spans 16 amino acids. With 0 bases removed from V and 1 base from J, the gap between germline ends came to 9 bases. The germline V gene has CDR1 SGHVS and CDR2 FNYEAQ. The chain's CDR3 is CASSLASAGNTGELFF. The CDR3 DNA sequence: TGTGCCAGCAGCTTAGCATCCGCAGGGAACACCGGGGAGCTGTTTTTT.

This clonotype was seen ten or more times. J is TRBJ2-7 and V is TRBV12-3 or TRBV12-4; 9 bases line up with TRBD1. The CDR3 covers 14 residues. The trim removed 5 bases at V and 1 base at J, leaving 3 bases unmatched. For the CDR3, the DNA is TGTGCCAGCAGTATGGGACAGGGTTCCTACGAGCAGTACTTC. Its translation: CASSMGQGSYEQYF.

This clonotype has only a few counts. The CDR3 bases are TGCAGTGCTACCTCTCAGACAGGGAATGAAAAACTGTTTTTT. Amino acids: CSATSQTGNEKLFF. The genes are TRBV20-1 and TRBJ1-4; 7 nucleotides line up with TRBD1. The V and J ends lost 4 bases and 5 bases, in that order; junction bases with no gene match: 7. The CDR3 loop spans 14 amino acids. Germline V gene lookup returns CDR1 DFQATT and CDR2 SNEGSKA (reference sequence).

V gene TRBV9 combines with J gene TRBJ2-2; D uncertain. The CDR3 totals 15 residues. Germline V gene data show CDR1 as SGDLS and CDR2 as YYNGEE. V was shortened by 0 bases and J by 4 bases, with 10 bases between the two germline ends. CDR3 DNA: TGTGCCAGCAGCGTAGAAGGGCACGGCACCGGGGAGCTGTTTTTT. Protein sequence: CASSVEGHGTGELFF.

This chain uses TRBV6-2 or TRBV6-3 with TRBJ2-7, with D tentatively TRBD1 (5 bases). This CDR3 has 14 residues. The V and J ends lost 7 bases and 0 bases respectively, with 13 bases between them. CDR1 is MNHEY and CDR2 is SVGEGT in the germline V gene. CDR3: CASTPRASSYEQYF. The CDR3 DNA is TGTGCCAGCACCCCCAGGGCATCCTCCTACGAGCAGTACTTC.

The sample holds a few counts of this clonotype. The chain employs TRBV12-3 or TRBV12-4 and TRBJ2-3; D is perhaps TRBD2 (6 bases). The germline V and J ends were trimmed by 4 bases and 3 bases, with 14 bases remaining between them. The CDR3 contains 15 residues. This CDR3 reads CASSSGVSETDTQYF. The CDR3 DNA follows: TGTGCCAGCAGTTCGGGGGTTAGCGAGACAGATACGCAGTATTTT.

The chain uses TRBV2 and TRBJ2-3; tentative D call: TRBD2 (5 bases). Germline loops: CDR1 SNHLY, CDR2 FYNNEI. Deletions cut 8 bases from V and 0 bases from J, with 9 bases between. The CDR3 contains 13 residues. CDR3 region: CASAGSSTDTQYF. The CDR3 bases are TGTGCCAGCGCGGGTAGTAGCACAGATACGCAGTATTTT.

The V gene is TRBV28, the J gene TRBJ2-7; D gene unclear. CDR3 size: 13 residues. Trimming left V 3 bases short and J 7 bases short, with 13 bases between. Per the germline V gene, CDR1 is MDHEN and CDR2 is SYDVKM. CDR3 bases: TGTGCCAGCAGTTTCGGACCCGTCTATGAGCAGTACTTC. It encodes CASSFGPVYEQYF.

This clonotype appeared a few times. The chain links TRBV20-1 to TRBJ1-5; 9 nucleotides agree with TRBD1. The germline gives CDR1 DFQATT, CDR2 SNEGSKA (reference sequence). The CDR3 extends over 13 amino acids. Losses at the gene ends were 4 bases for V and 10 bases for J; bases not matched to a gene: 8. Written as DNA, the CDR3 is TGCAGTGCTAATACAGGGGGCCCAATCCCCCAGCATTTT. Encoded protein: CSANTGGPIPQHF.

This clonotype has a handful of counts. The chain is built from TRBV7-2 and TRBJ1-2; 7 nucleotides match TRBD1. CDR1 SGHTA and CDR2 FQGNSA come from the germline V gene. The CDR3 is 16 residues long. V was pared by 5 bases and J by 0 bases, with 9 bases of the junction left unmatched. Here the CDR3 reads CASSINSGGSNYGYTF. The DNA for the CDR3 is TGTGCCAGCAGCATAAACTCAGGGGGATCTAACTATGGCTACACCTTC. The full variable domain, rest sourced from reference TRBV7-2 and TRBJ1-2, is GAGVSQSPSNKVTEKGKDVELRCDPISGHTALYWYRQSLGQGLEFLIYFQGNSAPDKSGLPSDRFSAERTGGSVSTLTIQRTQQEDSAVYLCASSINSGGSNYGYTFGSGTRLTVV.

This clonotype was seen a handful of times. This chain links TRBV7-2 with TRBJ2-2; no clear D gene. This CDR3 comprises 15 residues. Trimming pared 6 bases from V and 6 bases from J, leaving 17 bases between. Germline V gene data show CDR1 as SGHTA and CDR2 as FQGNSA. The CDR3, as DNA: TGTGCCAGCAGTTTCACCTCCGGGCAACCCGGGGAGCTGTTTTTT. This gives the protein CASSFTSGQPGELFF.

This clonotype was picked up many times. V is TRBV20-1 and J is TRBJ1-2; 8 positions agree with TRBD1. CDR1 DFQATT and CDR2 SNEGSKA come from the germline V gene (reference sequence). V was pared by 6 bases and J by 5 bases, with 8 bases of the junction left unmatched. CDR3 size: 13 residues. The CDR3 loop reads CSAKDRASYGYTF. Here the CDR3 DNA reads TGCAGTGCCAAGGACAGGGCCTCGTATGGCTACACCTTC.

This chain uses TRBV20-1 with TRBJ2-7, with TRBD2 matching over 12 bases. CDR1 and CDR2 from the germline V gene are DFQATT and SNEGSKA (reference sequence). The CDR3 has 15 amino acids. V lost 3 bases to trimming and J lost 5 bases; unmatched junction nucleotides: 8. In DNA form, the CDR3 reads TGCAGTGCTAGTTTTTACAGACTAGCGGGGGACGAGCAGTACTTC. Protein sequence: CSASFYRLAGDEQYF.

There are many counts of this clonotype. This chain uses TRBV12-3 or TRBV12-4 with TRBJ1-5; no clear D. This CDR3 has 14 amino acids. Between the trimmed V and J ends, which lost 1 base and 3 bases, there was a span of 7 bases. The CDR3: CASSLGADNQPQHF. The CDR3 DNA is TGTGCCAGCAGTTTAGGGGCCGACAATCAGCCCCAGCATTTT.

A word on this clonotype: A read error is possible here, since a much larger clone lies one base away. This chain joins TRBV24-1 and TRBJ2-7; either TRBD1 or TRBD2 may fit D (5 bases each). This CDR3 has 14 amino acids. The germline gives CDR1 KGHDR, CDR2 SFDVKD. The ends were cut back, 9 bases at V and 5 bases at J, with 19 bases in the middle. The CDR3 region is CATGDPYALDEQYF. CDR3 nucleotides: TGTGCCACCGGGGACCCGTACGCTTTAGACGAGCAGTACTTC.

V gene TRBV3-1 combines with J gene TRBJ2-1, with D perhaps TRBD1 or TRBD2 (5 bases each). Germline assignment: CDR1 LGHDT and CDR2 YNNKEL (reference sequence). The V end lost 2 bases, the J end lost 1 base, and 12 bases lay between the germline ends. CDR3 length: 16 residues. CDR3 amino acids: CASSQPGRKSYNEQFF. The CDR3 DNA sequence: TGTGCCAGCAGCCAACCGGGACGTAAATCCTACAATGAGCAGTTCTTC.

In this sample, this clonotype turned up a few times. CDR3 DNA sequence: TGCAGTGCTAGGGCAACAGGGGGCTGGGGGGAAAAACTGTTTTTT. Residues: CSARATGGWGEKLFF. This chain uses TRBV20-1 with TRBJ1-4; 9 bases agree with TRBD1. In germline, CDR1 is DFQATT, CDR2 SNEGSKA (reference sequence). V shed 3 bases, J shed 8 bases, and the junction held 10 bases outside the gene matches. The CDR3 covers 15 residues.

V usage is TRBV12-3 or TRBV12-4 and J usage is TRBJ1-4; D is ambiguous. With 7 bases removed from V and 7 bases from J, the gap between germline ends came to 16 bases. The CDR3 consists of 14 residues. The DNA for the CDR3 is TGTGCCAGCACTCCAAGACATCTTGGTGAAAAACTGTTTTTT. Translating gives CASTPRHLGEKLFF.